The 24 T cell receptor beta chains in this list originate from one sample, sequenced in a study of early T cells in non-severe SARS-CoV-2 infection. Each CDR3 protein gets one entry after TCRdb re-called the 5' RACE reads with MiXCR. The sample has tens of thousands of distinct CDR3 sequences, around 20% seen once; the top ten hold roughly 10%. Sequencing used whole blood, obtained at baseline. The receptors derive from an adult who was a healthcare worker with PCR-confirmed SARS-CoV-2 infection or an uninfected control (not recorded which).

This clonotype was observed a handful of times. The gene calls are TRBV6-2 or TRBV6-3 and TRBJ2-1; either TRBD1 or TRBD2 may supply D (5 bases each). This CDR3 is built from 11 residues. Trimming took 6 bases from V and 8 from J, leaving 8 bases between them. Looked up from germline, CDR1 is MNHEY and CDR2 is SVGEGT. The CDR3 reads CASSLGDEQFF. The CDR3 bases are TGTGCCAGCAGCCTGGGGGATGAGCAGTTCTTC.

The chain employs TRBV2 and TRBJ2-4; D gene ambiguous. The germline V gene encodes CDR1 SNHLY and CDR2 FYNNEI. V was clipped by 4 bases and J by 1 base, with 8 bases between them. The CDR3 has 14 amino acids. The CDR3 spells CASSVSGAKNIQYF. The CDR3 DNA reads TGTGCCAGCAGTGTATCTGGGGCCAAAAACATTCAGTACTTC.

CDR3 sequence reads: CASSDPLSRGQFF. In DNA, the CDR3 is TGCGCCAGCAGTGACCCTCTGAGCAGAGGGCAGTTCTTC. The genes are TRBV10-2 and TRBJ2-1, with D hard to call. Trimming took 3 bases from V and 12 from J, leaving 15 bases between them. This CDR3 has 13 amino acids. The germline V gene has CDR1 WSHSY and CDR2 SAAADI.

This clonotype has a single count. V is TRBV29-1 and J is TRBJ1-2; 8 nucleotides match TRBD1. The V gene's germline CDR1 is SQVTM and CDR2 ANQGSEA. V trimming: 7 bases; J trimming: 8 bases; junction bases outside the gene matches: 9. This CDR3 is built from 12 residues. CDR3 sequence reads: CSARTGLNGYTF. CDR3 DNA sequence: TGCAGCGCAAGGACAGGGCTGAACGGCTACACCTTC.

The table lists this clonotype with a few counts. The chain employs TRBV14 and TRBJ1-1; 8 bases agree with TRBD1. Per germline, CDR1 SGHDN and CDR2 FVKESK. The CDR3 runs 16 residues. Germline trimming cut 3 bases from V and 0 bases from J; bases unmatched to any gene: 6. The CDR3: CASSQRTGHMNTEAFF. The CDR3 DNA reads TGTGCCAGCAGCCAGCGGACAGGGCACATGAACACTGAAGCTTTCTTT.

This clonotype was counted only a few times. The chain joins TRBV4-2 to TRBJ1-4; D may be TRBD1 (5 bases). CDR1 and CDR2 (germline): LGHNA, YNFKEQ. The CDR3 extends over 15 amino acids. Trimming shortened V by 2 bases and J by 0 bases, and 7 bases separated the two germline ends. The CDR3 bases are TGTGCCAGCAGCCAACAGGGCGCAACTAATGAAAAACTGTTTTTT. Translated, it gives CASSQQGATNEKLFF.

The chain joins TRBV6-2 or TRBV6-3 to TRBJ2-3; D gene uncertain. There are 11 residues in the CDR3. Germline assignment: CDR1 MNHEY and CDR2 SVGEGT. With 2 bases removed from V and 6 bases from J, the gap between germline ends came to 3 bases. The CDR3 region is CASSYPDTQYF. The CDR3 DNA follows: TGTGCCAGCAGTTACCCGGATACGCAGTATTTT.

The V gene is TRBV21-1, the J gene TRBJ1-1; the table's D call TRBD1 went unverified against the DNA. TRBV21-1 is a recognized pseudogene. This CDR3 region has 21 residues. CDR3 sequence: CASSKQVTGYLVPCMNTEAFF. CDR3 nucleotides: TGTGCCAGCAGCAAACAGGTCACAGGGTACCTTGTACCCTGCATGAACACTGAAGCTTTCTTT.

This chain's CDR3 is CASSVATDLHATDTQYF. The CDR3 DNA reads TGTGCCAGCAGCGTCGCGACAGATCTTCACGCCACAGATACGCAGTATTTT. The gene calls are TRBV3-1 and TRBJ2-3; TRBD1 is a possible D gene (5 bases). Trimming pared 5 bases from V and 2 bases from J, leaving 20 bases between. CDR1 LGHDT and CDR2 YNNKEL come from the germline V gene (reference sequence). The CDR3 has 17 amino acids.

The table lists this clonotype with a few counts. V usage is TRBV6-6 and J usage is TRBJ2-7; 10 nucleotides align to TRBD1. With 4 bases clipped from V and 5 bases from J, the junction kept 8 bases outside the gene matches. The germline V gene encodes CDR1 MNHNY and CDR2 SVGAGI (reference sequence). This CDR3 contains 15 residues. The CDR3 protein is CASSSRQGARDEQYF. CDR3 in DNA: TGTGCCAGCAGTTCCCGACAGGGGGCGAGGGACGAGCAGTACTTC.

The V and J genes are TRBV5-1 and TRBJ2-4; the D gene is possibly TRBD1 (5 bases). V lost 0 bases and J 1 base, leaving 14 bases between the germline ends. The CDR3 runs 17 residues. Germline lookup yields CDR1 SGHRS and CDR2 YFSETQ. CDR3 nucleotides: TGCGCCAGCAGCTTGGTAGGGGTGGAACCCGCCAAAAACATTCAGTACTTC. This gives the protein CASSLVGVEPAKNIQYF.

The CDR3 nucleotides read TGCAGTGCTCTAGCGGGCCAAGAGACCCAGTACTTC. Its protein product is CSALAGQETQYF. The chain links TRBV20-1 to TRBJ2-5; 8 bases fit TRBD2. CDR1 and CDR2 (germline): DFQATT, SNEGSKA (reference sequence). V lost 5 bases and J lost 1; bases outside the gene matches: 0. CDR3 size: 12 residues.

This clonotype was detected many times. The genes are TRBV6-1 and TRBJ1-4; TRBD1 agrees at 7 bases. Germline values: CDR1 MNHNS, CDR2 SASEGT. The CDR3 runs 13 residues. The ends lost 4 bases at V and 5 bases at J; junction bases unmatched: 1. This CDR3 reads CASSVTGNEKLFF. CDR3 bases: TGTGCCAGCAGTGTGACAGGGAATGAAAAACTGTTTTTT.

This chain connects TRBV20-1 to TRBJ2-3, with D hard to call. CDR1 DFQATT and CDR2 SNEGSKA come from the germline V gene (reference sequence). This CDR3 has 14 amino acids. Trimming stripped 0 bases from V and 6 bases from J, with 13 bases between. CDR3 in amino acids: CSARDTPPGDTQYF. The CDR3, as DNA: TGCAGTGCTAGAGATACGCCTCCGGGTGATACGCAGTATTTT.

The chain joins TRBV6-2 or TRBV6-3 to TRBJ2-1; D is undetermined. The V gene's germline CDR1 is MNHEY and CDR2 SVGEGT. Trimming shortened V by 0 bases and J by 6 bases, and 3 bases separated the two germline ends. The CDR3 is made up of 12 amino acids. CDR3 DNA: TGTGCCAGCAGTTACTCAGGCAATGAGCAGTTCTTC. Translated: CASSYSGNEQFF.

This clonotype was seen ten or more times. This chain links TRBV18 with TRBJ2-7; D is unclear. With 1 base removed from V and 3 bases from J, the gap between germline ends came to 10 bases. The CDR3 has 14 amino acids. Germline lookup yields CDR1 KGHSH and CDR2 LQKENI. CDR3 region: CASSPRASLYEQYF. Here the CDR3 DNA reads TGTGCCAGCTCACCACGCGCATCCCTCTACGAGCAGTACTTC.

The CDR3 protein is CASSHGVRQGAYSNQPQHF. The DNA for the CDR3 is TGTGCCAGCAGCCACGGTGTTAGACAGGGAGCTTATAGCAATCAGCCCCAGCATTTT. The chain recombines TRBV5-6 with TRBJ1-5; 7 bases are shared with TRBD1. Per the germline V gene, CDR1 is SGHDT and CDR2 is YYEEEE. This CDR3 spans 19 amino acids. The V and J ends lost 4 bases and 0 bases, in that order; junction bases with no gene match: 16.

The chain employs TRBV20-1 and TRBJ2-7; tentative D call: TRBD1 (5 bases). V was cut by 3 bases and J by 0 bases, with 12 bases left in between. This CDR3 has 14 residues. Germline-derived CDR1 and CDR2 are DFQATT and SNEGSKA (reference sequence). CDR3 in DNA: TGCAGTGCTAGGAGGAGACAGAACTCCTACGAGCAGTACTTC. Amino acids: CSARRRQNSYEQYF.

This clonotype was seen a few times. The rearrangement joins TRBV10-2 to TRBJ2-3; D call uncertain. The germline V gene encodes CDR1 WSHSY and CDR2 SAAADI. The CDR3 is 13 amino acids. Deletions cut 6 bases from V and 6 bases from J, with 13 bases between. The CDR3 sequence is CASRAPGSDTQYF. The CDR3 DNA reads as TGCGCCAGCAGGGCCCCCGGCTCGGATACGCAGTATTTT.

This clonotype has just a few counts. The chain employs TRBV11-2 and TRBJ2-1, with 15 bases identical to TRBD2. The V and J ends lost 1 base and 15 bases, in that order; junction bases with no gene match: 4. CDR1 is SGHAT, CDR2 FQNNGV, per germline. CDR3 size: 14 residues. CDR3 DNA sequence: TGTGCCAGCAGCTTAGGGACTAGCGGGGGGGCGCCGTTCTTC. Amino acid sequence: CASSLGTSGGAPFF.

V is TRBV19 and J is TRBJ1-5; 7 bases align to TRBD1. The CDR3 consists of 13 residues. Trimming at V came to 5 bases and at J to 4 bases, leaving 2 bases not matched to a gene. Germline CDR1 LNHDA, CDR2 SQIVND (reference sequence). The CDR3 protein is CASSGTENQPQHF. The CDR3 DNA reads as TGTGCCAGTAGTGGGACAGAGAATCAGCCCCAGCATTTT.

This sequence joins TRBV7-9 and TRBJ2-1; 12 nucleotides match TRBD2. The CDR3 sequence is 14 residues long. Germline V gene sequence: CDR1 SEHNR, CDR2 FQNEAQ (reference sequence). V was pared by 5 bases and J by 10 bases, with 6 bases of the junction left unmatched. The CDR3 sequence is CASSLGLAGTEQFF. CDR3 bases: TGTGCCAGCAGCCTCGGACTAGCGGGAACAGAGCAGTTCTTC.

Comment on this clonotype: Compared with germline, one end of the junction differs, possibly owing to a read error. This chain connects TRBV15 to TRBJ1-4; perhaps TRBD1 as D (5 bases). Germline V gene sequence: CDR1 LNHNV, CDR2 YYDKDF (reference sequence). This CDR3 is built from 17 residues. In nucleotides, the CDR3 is TGTGCCACCAGCAGAGAGGCGAGAATTGGGACTGGTGAAGAACTGTTTTTT. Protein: CATSREARIGTGEELFF.

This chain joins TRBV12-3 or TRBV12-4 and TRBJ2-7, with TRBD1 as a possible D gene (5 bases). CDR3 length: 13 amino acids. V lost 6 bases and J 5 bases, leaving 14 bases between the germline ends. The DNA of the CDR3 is TGTGCCAGCAGCCGGACAAGGGGTCACGAGCAGTACTTC. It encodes CASSRTRGHEQYF.